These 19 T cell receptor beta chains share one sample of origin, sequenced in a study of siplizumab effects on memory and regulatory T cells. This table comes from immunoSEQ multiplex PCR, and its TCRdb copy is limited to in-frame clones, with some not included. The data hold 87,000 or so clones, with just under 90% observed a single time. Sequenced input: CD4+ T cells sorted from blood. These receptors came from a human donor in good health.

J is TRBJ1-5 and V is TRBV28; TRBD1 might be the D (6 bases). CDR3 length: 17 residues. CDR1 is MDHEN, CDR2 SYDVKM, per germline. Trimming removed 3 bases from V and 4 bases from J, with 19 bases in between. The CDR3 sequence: CASSLYATGPENQPQHF. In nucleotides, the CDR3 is TGTGCCAGCAGTTTGTATGCTACAGGGCCGGAGAATCAGCCCCAGCATTTT. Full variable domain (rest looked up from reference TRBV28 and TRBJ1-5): DVKVTQSSRYLVKRTGEKVFLECVQDMDHENMFWYRQDPGLGLRLIYFSYDVKMKEKGDIPEGYSVSREKKERFSLILESASTNQTSMYLCASSLYATGPENQPQHFGDGTRLSIL.

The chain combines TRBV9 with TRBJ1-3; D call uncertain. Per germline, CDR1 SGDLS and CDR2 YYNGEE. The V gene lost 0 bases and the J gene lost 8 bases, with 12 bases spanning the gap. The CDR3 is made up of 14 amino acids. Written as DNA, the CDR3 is TGTGCCAGCAGCGTAGACCCGGGGAAGGACACCATATATTTT. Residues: CASSVDPGKDTIYF.

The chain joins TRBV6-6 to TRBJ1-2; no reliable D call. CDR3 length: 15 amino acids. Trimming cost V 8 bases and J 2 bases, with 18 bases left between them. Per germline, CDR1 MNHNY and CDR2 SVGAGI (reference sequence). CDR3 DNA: TGTGCCAGCTCTCAGAACTACGGAAGCAACTATGGCTACACCTTC. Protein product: CASSQNYGSNYGYTF.

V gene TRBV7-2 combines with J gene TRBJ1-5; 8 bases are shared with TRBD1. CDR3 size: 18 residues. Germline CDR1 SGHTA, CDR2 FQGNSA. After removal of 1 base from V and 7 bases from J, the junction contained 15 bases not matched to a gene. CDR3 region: CASSLGPRTGKNRQPQHF. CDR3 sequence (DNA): TGTGCCAGCAGCTTAGGCCCGAGGACAGGGAAGAACAGACAGCCCCAGCATTTT.

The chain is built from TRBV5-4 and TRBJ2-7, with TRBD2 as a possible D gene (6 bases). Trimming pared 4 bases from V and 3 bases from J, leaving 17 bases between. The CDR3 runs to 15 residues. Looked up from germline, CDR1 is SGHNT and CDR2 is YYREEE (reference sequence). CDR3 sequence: CASSAGGGRSYEQYF. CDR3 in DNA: TGTGCCAGCAGCGCGGGCGGTGGGAGGAGCTACGAGCAGTACTTC.

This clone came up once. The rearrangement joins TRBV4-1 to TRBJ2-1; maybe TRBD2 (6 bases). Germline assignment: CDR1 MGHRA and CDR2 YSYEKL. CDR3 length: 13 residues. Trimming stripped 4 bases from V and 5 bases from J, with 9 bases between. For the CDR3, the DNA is TGCGCCAGCAGCCGGGGACTTAACAATGAGCAGTTCTTC. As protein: CASSRGLNNEQFF.

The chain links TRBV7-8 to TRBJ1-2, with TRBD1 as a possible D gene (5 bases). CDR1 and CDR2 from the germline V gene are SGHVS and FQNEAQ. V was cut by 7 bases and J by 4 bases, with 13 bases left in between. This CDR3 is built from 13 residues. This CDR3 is CASTMGRRYGYTF. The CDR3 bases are TGTGCCAGCACCATGGGACGGCGCTATGGCTACACCTTC.

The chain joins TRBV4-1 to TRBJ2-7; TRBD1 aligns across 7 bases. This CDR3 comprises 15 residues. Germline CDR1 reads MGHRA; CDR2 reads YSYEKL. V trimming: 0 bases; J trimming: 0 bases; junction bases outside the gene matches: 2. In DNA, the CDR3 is TGCGCCAGCAGCCAAGAGGACAGGTTCTCCTACGAGCAGTACTTC. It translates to CASSQEDRFSYEQYF.

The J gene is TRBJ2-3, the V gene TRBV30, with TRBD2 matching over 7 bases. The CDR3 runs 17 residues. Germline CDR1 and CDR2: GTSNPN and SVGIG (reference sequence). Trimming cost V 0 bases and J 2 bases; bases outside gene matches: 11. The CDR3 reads CAWSVGRENPYTDTQYF. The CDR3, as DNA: TGTGCCTGGAGTGTAGGGCGGGAGAACCCTTACACAGATACGCAGTATTTT. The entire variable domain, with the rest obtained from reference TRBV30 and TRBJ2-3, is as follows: SQTIHQWPATLVQPVGSPLSLECTVEGTSNPNLYWYRQAAGRGLQLLFYSVGIGQISSEVPQNLSASRPQDRQFILSSKKLLLSDSGFYLCAWSVGRENPYTDTQYFGPGTRLTVL.

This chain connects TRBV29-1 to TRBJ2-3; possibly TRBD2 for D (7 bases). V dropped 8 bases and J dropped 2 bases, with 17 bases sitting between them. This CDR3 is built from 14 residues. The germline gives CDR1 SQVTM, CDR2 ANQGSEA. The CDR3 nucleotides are TGCAGCTTGGGGGGGGCGGGGTCCACAGATACGCAGTATTTT. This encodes CSLGGAGSTDTQYF.

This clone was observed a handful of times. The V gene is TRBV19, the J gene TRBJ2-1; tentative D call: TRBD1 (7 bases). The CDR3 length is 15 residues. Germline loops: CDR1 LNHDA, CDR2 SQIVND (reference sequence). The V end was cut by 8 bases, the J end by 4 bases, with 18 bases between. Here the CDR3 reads CASWGNRGGYNEQFF. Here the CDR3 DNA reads TGTGCCAGTTGGGGTAACAGGGGAGGATACAATGAGCAGTTCTTC. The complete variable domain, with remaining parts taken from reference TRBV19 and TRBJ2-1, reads DGGITQSPKYLFRKEGQNVTLSCEQNLNHDAMYWYRQDPGQGLRLIYYSQIVNDFQKGDIAEGYSVSREKKESFPLTVTSAQKNPTAFYLCASWGNRGGYNEQFFGPGTRLTVL.

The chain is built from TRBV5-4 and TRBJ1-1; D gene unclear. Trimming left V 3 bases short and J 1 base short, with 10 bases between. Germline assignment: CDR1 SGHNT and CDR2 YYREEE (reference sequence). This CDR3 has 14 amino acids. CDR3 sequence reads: CASSSPNGNTEAFF. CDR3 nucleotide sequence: TGTGCCAGCAGCTCTCCGAACGGGAACACTGAAGCTTTCTTT.

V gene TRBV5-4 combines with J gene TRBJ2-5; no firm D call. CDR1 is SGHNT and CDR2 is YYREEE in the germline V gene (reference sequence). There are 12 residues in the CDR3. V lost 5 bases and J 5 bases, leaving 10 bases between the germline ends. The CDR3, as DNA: TGTGCCAGCAGTCGACTCGATGAGACCCAGTACTTC. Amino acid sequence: CASSRLDETQYF.

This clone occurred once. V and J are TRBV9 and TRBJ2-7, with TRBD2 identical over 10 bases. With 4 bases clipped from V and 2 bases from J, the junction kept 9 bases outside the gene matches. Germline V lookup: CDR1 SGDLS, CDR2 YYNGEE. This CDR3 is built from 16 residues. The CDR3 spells CASSFESGRGTYEQYF. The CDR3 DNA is TGTGCCAGCAGCTTTGAAAGCGGGAGGGGTACCTACGAGCAGTACTTC. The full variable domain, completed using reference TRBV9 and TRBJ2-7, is DSGVTQTPKHLITATGQRVTLRCSPRSGDLSVYWYQQSLDQGLQFLIQYYNGEERAKGNILERFSAQQFPDLHSELNLSSLELGDSALYFCASSFESGRGTYEQYFGPGTRLTVT.

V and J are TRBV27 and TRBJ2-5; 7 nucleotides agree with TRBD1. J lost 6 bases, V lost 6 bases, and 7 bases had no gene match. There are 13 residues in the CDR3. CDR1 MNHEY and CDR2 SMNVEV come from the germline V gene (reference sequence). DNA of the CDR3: TGTGCCAGCAGGAGAACAGGGGAAAAGACCCAGTACTTC. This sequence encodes CASRRTGEKTQYF.

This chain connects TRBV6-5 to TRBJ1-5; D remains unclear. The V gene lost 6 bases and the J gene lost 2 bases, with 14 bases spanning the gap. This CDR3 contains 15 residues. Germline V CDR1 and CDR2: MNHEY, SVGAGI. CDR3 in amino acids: CASSRGSRGNQPQHF. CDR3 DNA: TGTGCCAGCAGCCGCGGGTCCAGAGGCAATCAGCCCCAGCATTTT.

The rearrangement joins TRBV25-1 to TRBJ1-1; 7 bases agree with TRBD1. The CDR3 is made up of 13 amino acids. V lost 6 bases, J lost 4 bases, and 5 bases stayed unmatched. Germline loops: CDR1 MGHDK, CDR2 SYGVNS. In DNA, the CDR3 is TGTGCCAGCAGCAGACAGGGTCGCACTGAAGCTTTCTTT. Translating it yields CASSRQGRTEAFF.

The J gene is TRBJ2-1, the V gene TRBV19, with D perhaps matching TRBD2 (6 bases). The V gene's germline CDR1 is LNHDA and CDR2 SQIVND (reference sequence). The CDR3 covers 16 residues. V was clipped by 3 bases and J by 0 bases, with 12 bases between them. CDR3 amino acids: CASSMGGGTSYNEQFF. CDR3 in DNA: TGTGCCAGTAGTATGGGAGGCGGGACCTCCTACAATGAGCAGTTCTTC.

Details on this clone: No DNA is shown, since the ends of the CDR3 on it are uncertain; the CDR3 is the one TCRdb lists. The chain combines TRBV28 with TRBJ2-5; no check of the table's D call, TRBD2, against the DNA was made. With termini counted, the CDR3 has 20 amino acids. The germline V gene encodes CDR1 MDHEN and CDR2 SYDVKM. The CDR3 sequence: CASSPVSGRGDPVLRGAQYF.